This TCR beta chain was sequenced for a study of control samples from healthy donors and cancer patients. Here immunoSEQ multiplex PCR was the method, and the copy in TCRdb shows in-frame clones only, minus some. Here the sample spans about 49,000 clones, around 85% being singletons. V lost 3 bases and J 8 bases, leaving 9 bases between the germline ends. This CDR3 is 12 amino acids long. Germline V CDR1 and CDR2: SGHNT, YYREEE (reference sequence). The source of this sequence is a woman aged 45-65 years with lung cancer. The gene calls are TRBV5-4 and TRBJ2-1; TRBD2 is a possible D gene (6 bases). The sample taken for sequencing was PBMCs. The chain's CDR3 is CASSSGGDEQFF. CDR3 nucleotides: TGTGCCAGCAGCTCGGGCGGGGATGAGCAGTTCTTC.